This T cell receptor beta chain was found in a study of CD8+ T cells in alopecia areata (dated by TCRdb to 2016 to 2019). General notes on the study: Treated patients were enrolled in an open-label pilot trial of oral tofacitinib, 5 to 10 mg twice daily, for moderate-to-severe alopecia areata. Tofacitinib-treated patients had biopsies at baseline and at 4 and 24 weeks of treatment, with a later scalp biopsy in several patients. Scalp clonality was compared across normal scalp (n=4), patchy alopecia areata scalp (n=8), and alopecia totalis/universalis scalp (n=8). RNA came from the PAXgene miRNA kit for fixed scalp, the miRNeasy kit for PBMCs, and the RNeasy kit for mouse skin. In humans, TCRbeta sequencing was performed on scalp tissue and on sorted CD4+ and CD8+ peripheral blood T cells from healthy controls and from patients with patchy or totalis/universalis alopecia areata. TCRbeta CDR3 regions were amplified by immunoSEQ multiplex PCR with 35 Vbeta forward and 13 Jbeta reverse primers. The study used high-throughput TCRbeta sequencing to examine T cell clonal expansion in alopecia areata, in both the C3H/HeJ mouse model and human patients. For the treated patients, the SALT score, which quantifies what percentage of scalp surface area is affected, served as the measure of disease severity. Patients received tofacitinib for 6 to 18 months and were then followed off drug for 6 months to check for delayed response and recurrence. Here is what the overall study found, with its caveats: Compared with mice, TCR sequences shared between patients were less clear, possibly partly because of HLA diversity across the patient population. Compared with normal scalp, lesional scalp had higher clonality and more expanded CD8+ clones, particularly in alopecia totalis/universalis, a pattern that suggests antigenic drive. Scalp TCR repertoire analysis is complicated because resident alphabeta T cells in normal human skin are also sequenced, whereas mouse skin is dominated by gammadelta T cells. Scalp clonality and the number of expanded CD8+ clones among the top 100 scalp clones were significantly decreased by tofacitinib. Many expanded lesional clones persisted in scalp and blood during tofacitinib treatment, which may partly explain relapse after stopping treatment. The treated cohort was small, with a single nonresponder, so links between baseline CD8+ expansion and response need larger studies.

The sample's time point, from its label and the paper: 24 weeks on oral tofacitinib. Reading the label with the study, this specimen's treatment or condition is: oral pan-JAK inhibitor, 5-10 mg twice daily. Lesional scalp punch biopsies and peripheral blood were collected from alopecia areata patients. PBMCs were separated by density centrifugation and stained for CD3, CD4 and CD8, after which CD4+ and CD8+ T cells were sorted on a FACSAria. Turning to this clone: Its recognized antigen is unknown. No much larger clone exists at a distance of one base, and base qualities are not known.

Libraries came from the immunoSEQ multiplex PCR assay. RNA was extracted from all samples and reverse transcribed into cDNA, which served as template for TCR sequencing. First-strand cDNA was synthesized with SuperScript III using a 2:1 mix of oligo-dT and random hexamers. A synthetic immune receptor repertoire was used to assess amplification bias, and residual bias was removed computationally. For the original study's pipeline: Raw reads were preprocessed for error removal, and CDR3 was defined according to IMGT conventions as running from the conserved cysteine to phenylalanine. Clonality was calculated as 1 minus Shannon entropy normalized by log2 of the number of productive unique TCRs. Whether each scalp clone was CD4 or CD8 was inferred by checking scalp TCRbeta sequences against the CD4 and CD8 repertoires from sorted blood. TCRdb provides this immuneACCESS table in a form limited to in-frame rearrangements. Some clones are lacking; in checked studies, under half of them reflect an unresolved V gene, and why the rest are absent is not known. The DNA gave D and trimming, while V, J and clone size come from that table. Within this sample are nearly 200,000 clones, with nearly 60% of them counted one time only. 5% to 6% of the sample belongs to the ten largest clones.

The sequencing here drew on CD4+ T cells sorted from blood, taken at week 24, from a patient treated with tofacitinib. The TCR comes from a human donor with alopecia areata.

DNA sequence: TGCGCCAGCAGCTTGACAGCAACTAATGAAAAACTGTTTTTT. Translated, it gives CASSLTATNEKLFF. The rearranged segments are TRBV5-1 and TRBJ1-4, with no confident D gene call. The CDR3 goes from the cysteine to the phenylalanine over 14 residues. The read is trimmed to its CDR3 DNA, 42 bases read in frame from base 1. V is shortened by 1 base, J by 0 bases, and the region joining them spans 4 bases. CDR1 and CDR2 are drawn from the germline V gene: SGHRS, YFSETQ. Supplemented by the reference TRBV5-1 and TRBJ1-4 proteins around the CDR3, the complete variable domain is KAGVTQTPRYLIKTRGQQVTLSCSPISGHRSVSWYQQTPGQGLQFLFEYFSETQRNKGNFPGRFSGRQFSNSRSEMNVSTLELGDSALYLCASSLTATNEKLFFGSGTQLSVL.